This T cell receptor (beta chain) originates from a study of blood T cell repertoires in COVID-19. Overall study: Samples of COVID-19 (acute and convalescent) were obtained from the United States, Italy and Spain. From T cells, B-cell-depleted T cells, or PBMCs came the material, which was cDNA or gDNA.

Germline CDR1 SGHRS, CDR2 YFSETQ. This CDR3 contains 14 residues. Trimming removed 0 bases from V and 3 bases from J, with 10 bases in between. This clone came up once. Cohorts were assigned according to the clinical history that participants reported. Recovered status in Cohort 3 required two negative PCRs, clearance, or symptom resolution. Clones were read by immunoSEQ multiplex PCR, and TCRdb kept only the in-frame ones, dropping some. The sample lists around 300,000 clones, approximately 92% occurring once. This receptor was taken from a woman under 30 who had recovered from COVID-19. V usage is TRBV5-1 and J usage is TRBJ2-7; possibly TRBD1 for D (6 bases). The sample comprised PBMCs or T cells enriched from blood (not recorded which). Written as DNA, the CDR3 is TGCGCCAGCAGCTTGGAGGGCAGGGGCTACGAGCAGTACTTC. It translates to CASSLEGRGYEQYF.